These 9 T cell receptor beta chains originate from one sample sequenced in a study of T cell changes during pregnancy in multiple sclerosis. TCRdb's copy holds only in-frame clones and misses some; the assay was immunoSEQ multiplex PCR. This repertoire shows 48,000 or so clones, 94% found once; its top ten account for 0.4% to 0.55%. The input for sequencing was CD4+ T cells from peripheral blood mononuclear cells, taken in the first trimester of pregnancy. All receptors derive from a female donor with multiple sclerosis, enrolled in a pregnancy study.

The V call is TRBV10-3, the J call TRBJ2-1; 11 bases map to TRBD2. V lost 6 bases, J lost 5 bases, and 9 bases stayed unmatched. Germline V gene data show CDR1 as ENHRY and CDR2 as SYGVKD. The CDR3 spans 16 residues. The CDR3 DNA reads TGTGCCATCAGGGCGGTAGCGGGGGGGCCGAACAATGAGCAGTTCTTC. This codes for CAIRAVAGGPNNEQFF.

The chain links TRBV27 to TRBJ1-1; the D gene is possibly TRBD1 (6 bases). Trimming cost V 7 bases and J 2 bases, with 17 bases left between them. This CDR3 spans 15 amino acids. Germline CDR1 reads MNHEY; CDR2 reads SMNVEV (reference sequence). DNA for the CDR3: TGTGCCAGCATAAAAGGGGGGGCTTTTAACACTGAAGCTTTCTTT. This sequence encodes CASIKGGAFNTEAFF.

The chain recombines TRBV6-5 with TRBJ1-5; D is unclear. Between the trimmed V and J ends, which lost 6 bases and 0 bases, there was a span of 9 bases. The CDR3 sequence is 14 residues long. The germline gives CDR1 MNHEY, CDR2 SVGAGI. The CDR3 DNA reads as TGTGCCAGCAGGCCGGGTTCTAGCAATCAGCCCCAGCATTTT. As protein: CASRPGSSNQPQHF.

V gene TRBV9 combines with J gene TRBJ2-3; 9 bases agree with TRBD2. V shed 2 bases and J 0 bases; nucleotides not matched to a gene: 7. Germline V lookup: CDR1 SGDLS, CDR2 YYNGEE. The CDR3 is made up of 17 amino acids. The CDR3 nucleotides read TGTGCCAGCAGCGTGTCTAGCGGGGCTCCTAGCACAGATACGCAGTATTTT. This gives the protein CASSVSSGAPSTDTQYF.

The chain combines TRBV4-1 with TRBJ1-3; a possible D gene is TRBD1 (5 bases). The V end lost 4 bases, the J end lost 3 bases, and 16 bases lay between the germline ends. Germline lookup yields CDR1 MGHRA and CDR2 YSYEKL. The CDR3 totals 16 residues. The CDR3 coding sequence is TGCGCCAGCAGCCGCGGTCCACCGGGGGGTGGAAACACCATATATTTT. It translates to CASSRGPPGGGNTIYF.

V usage is TRBV5-1 and J usage is TRBJ1-1, with 7 nucleotides matching TRBD1. The germline CDR1 and CDR2 sequences are SGHRS and YFSETQ. The CDR3 has 18 residues. V was pared by 3 bases and J by 5 bases, with 19 bases of the junction left unmatched. DNA for the CDR3: TGCGCCAGCAGCTCAGGGCTGATACAGGGGAGAAGAGATACTGAAGCTTTCTTT. Translation: CASSSGLIQGRRDTEAFF. Full variable domain (missing parts from reference TRBV5-1 and TRBJ1-1): KAGVTQTPRYLIKTRGQQVTLSCSPISGHRSVSWYQQTPGQGLQFLFEYFSETQRNKGNFPGRFSGRQFSNSRSEMNVSTLELGDSALYLCASSSGLIQGRRDTEAFFGQGTRLTVV.

The chain combines TRBV19 with TRBJ1-2; D remains ambiguous. Trimming removed 3 bases at V and 7 bases at J, with 12 bases between. There are 13 residues in the CDR3. Germline V gives CDR1 LNHDA, CDR2 SQIVND (reference sequence). The CDR3 region is CASSISFIGGYTF. The CDR3 coding sequence is TGTGCCAGTAGTATCAGTTTTATTGGTGGCTACACCTTC.

V is TRBV7-8 and J is TRBJ2-1; D is unresolved. Trimming stripped 0 bases from V and 4 bases from J, with 4 bases between. This CDR3 has 13 amino acids. CDR1 and CDR2 from the germline V gene are SGHVS and FQNEAQ. CDR3 amino acids: CASSLAEYNEQFF. CDR3 in DNA: TGTGCCAGCAGCTTAGCAGAGTACAATGAGCAGTTCTTC.

The V and J genes are TRBV7-6 and TRBJ2-7, with 9 bases identical to TRBD1. The V and J ends lost 6 bases and 6 bases, in that order; junction bases with no gene match: 9. CDR1 and CDR2 from the germline V gene are SGHVS and FNYEAQ. This CDR3 has 14 residues. CDR3 loop: CASSLDRGGREQYF. In DNA form, the CDR3 reads TGTGCCAGCAGTCTTGACAGGGGGGGCCGCGAGCAGTACTTC.